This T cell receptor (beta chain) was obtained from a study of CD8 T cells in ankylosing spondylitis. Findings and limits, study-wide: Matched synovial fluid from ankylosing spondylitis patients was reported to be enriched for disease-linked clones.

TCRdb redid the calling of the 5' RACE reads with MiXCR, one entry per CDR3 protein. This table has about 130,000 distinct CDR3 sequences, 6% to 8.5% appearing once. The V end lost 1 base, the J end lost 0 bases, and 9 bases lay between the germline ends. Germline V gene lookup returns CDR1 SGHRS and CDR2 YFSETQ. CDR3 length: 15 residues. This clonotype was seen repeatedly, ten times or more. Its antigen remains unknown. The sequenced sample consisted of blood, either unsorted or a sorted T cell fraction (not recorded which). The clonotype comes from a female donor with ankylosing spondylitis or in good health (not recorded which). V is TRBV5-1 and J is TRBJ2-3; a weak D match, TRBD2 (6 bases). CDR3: CASSLNGGSTDTQYF. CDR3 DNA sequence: TGCGCCAGCAGCTTGAACGGGGGTAGCACAGATACGCAGTATTTT. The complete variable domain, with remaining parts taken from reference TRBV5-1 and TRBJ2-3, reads KAGVTQTPRYLIKTRGQQVTLSCSPISGHRSVSWYQQTPGQGLQFLFEYFSETQRNKGNFPGRFSGRQFSNSRSEMNVSTLELGDSALYLCASSLNGGSTDTQYFGPGTRLTVL.